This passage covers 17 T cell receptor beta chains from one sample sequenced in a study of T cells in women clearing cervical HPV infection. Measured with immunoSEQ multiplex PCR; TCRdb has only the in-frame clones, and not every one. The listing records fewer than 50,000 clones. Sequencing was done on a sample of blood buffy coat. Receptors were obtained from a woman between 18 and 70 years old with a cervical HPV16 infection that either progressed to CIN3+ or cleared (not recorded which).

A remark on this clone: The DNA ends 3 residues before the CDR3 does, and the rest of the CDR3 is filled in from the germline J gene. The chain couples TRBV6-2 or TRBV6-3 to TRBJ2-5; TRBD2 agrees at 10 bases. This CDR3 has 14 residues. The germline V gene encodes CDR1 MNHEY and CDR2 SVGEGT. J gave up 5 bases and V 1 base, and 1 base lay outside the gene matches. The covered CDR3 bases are TGTGCCAGCAGTTACTTAGCGGGGGGCGAGACC. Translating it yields CASSYLAGGET. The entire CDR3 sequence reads CASSYLAGGETQYF.

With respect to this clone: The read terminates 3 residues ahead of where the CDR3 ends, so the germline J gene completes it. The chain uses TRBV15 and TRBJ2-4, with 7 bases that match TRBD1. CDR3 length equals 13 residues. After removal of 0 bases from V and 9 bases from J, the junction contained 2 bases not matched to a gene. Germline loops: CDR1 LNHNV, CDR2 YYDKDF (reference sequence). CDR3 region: CATSRDRTGIQYF. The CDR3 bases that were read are TGTGCCACCAGCAGAGATCGGACAGGCATT.

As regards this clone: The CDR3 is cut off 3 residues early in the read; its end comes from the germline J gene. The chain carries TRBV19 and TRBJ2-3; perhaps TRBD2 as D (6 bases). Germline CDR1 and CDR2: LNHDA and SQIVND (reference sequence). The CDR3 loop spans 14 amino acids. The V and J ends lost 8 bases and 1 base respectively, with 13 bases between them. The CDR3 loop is CASGTSGGTDTQYF. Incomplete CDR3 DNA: TGTGCCAGTGGGACGTCGGGGGGCACAGATACG. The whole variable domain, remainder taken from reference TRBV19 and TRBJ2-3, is DGGITQSPKYLFRKEGQNVTLSCEQNLNHDAMYWYRQDPGQGLRLIYYSQIVNDFQKGDIAEGYSVSREKKESFPLTVTSAQKNPTAFYLCASGTSGGTDTQYFGPGTRLTVL.

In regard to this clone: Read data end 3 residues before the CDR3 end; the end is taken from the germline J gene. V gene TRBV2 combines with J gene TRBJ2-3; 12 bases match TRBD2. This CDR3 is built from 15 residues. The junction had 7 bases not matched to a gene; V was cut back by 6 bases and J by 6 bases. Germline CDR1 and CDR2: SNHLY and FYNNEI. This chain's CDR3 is CASSLLAGGADTQYF. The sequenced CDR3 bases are TGTGCCAGCAGCCTACTAGCGGGAGGTGCCGATACG.

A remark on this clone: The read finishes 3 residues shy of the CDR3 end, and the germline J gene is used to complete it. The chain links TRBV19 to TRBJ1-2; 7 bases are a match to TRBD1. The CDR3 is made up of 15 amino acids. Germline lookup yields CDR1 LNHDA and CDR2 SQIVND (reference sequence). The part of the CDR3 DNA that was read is TGTGCCAGTAGTATCCCCAGGGTCGGGACAGATACC. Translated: CASSIPRVGTDT. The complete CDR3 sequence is CASSIPRVGTDTYTF.

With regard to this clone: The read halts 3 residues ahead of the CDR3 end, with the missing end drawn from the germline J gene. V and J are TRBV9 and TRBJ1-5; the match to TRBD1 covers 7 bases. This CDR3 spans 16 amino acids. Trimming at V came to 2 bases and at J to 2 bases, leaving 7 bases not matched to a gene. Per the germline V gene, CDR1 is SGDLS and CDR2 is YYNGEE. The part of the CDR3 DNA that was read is TGTGCCAGCAGCGTCGGAGGGGGCGACGGCAATCAGCCC. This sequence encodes CASSVGGGDGNQP. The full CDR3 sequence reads CASSVGGGDGNQPQHF.

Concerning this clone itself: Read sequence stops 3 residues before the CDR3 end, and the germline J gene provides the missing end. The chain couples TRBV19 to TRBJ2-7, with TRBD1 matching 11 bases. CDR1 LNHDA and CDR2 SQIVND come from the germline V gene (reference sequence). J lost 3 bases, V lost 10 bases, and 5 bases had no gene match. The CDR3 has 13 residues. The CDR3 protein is CATGTGGNYEQYF. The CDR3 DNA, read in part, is TGTGCCACCGGGACAGGGGGAAACTACGAG.

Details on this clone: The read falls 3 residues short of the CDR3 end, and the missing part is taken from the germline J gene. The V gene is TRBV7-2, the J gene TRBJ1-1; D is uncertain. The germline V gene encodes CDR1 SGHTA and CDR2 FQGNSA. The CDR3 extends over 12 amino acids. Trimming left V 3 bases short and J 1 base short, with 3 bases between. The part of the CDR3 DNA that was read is TGTGCCAGCAGCTTCCAGAACACTGAA. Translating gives CASSFQNTE. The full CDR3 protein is CASSFQNTEAFF.

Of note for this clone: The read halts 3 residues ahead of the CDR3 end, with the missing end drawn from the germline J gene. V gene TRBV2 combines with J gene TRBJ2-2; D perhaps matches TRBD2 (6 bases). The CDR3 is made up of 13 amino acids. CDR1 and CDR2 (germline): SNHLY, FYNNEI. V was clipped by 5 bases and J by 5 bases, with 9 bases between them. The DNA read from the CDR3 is TGTGCCAGCAGTCCTAGCGTTACCGGGGAG. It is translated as CASSPSVTGE. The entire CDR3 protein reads CASSPSVTGELFF.

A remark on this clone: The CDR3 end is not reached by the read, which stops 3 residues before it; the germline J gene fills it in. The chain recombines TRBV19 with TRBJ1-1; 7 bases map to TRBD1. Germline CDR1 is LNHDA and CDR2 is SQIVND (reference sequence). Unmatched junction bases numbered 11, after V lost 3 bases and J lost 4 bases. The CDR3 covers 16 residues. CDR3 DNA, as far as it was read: TGTGCCAGTAGTATGGGGCTGACAGGGATCGGCACTGAA. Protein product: CASSMGLTGIGTE. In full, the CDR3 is CASSMGLTGIGTEAFF.

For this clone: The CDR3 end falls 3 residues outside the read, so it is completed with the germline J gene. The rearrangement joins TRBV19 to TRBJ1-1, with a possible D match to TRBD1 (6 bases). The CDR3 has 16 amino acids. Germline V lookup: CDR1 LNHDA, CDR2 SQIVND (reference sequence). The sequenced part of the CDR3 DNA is TGTGCCAGTAGTATCGAAAGCGGGGGGGCCACCTACGAG. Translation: CASSIESGGATYE. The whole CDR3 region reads CASSIESGGATYEAFF.

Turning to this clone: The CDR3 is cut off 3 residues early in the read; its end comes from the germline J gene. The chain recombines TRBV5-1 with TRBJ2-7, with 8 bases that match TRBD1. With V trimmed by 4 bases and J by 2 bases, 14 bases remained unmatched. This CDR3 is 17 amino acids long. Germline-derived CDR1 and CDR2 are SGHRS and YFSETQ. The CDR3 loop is CASSLGTGVLSPYEQYF. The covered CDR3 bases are TGCGCCAGCAGCCTTGGGACAGGCGTCCTGAGTCCCTACGAG.

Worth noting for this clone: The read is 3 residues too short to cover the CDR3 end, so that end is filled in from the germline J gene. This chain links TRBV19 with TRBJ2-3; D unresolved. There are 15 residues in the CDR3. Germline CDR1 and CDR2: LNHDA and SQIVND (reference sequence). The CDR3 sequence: CASSIMSGGNQPQYF. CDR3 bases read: TGTGCCAGTAGTATAATGAGTGGCGGCAATCAGCCG.

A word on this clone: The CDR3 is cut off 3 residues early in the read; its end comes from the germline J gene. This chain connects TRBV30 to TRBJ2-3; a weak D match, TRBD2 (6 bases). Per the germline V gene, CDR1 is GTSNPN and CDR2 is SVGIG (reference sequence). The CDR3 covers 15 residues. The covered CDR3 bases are TGTGCCTGGAGTTCCGGGAGTCAGCGGGCAGGGACG. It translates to CAWSSGSQRAGT. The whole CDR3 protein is CAWSSGSQRAGTQYF.

The CDR3 region is CASSDQLAGEETQYF. The DNA read from the CDR3 is TGTGCCAGTAGTGATCAGCTAGCGGGAGAAGAGACC. The chain uses TRBV19 and TRBJ2-5, with 10 nucleotides matching TRBD2. The read terminates 3 residues before the CDR3 end, so the remaining end is supplied by the germline J gene. The CDR3 contains 15 residues. Germline V gives CDR1 LNHDA, CDR2 SQIVND (reference sequence). The V and J ends lost 5 bases and 3 bases, in that order; junction bases with no gene match: 6.

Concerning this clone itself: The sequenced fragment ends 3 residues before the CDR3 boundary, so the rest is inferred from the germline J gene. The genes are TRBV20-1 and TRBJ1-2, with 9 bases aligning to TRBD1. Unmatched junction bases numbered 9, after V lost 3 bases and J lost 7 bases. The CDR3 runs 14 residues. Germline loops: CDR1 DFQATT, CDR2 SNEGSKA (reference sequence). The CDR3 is CSASANRDRVGYTF. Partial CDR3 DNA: TGCAGTGCTAGCGCCAACCGGGACAGGGTTGGC.

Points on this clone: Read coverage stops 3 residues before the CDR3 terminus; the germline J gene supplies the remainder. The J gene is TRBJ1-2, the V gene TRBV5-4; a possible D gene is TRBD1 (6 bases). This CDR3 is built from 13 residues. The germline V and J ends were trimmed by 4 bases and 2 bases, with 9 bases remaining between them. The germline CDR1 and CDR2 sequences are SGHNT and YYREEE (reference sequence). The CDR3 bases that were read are TGTGCCAGCAGCCTTGACAGGAACTATGGC. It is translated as CASSLDRNYG. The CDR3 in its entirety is CASSLDRNYGYTF. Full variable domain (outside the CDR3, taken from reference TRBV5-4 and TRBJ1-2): ETGVTQSPTHLIKTRGQQVTLRCSSQSGHNTVSWYQQALGQGPQFIFQYYREEENGRGNFPPRFSGLQFPNYSSELNVNALELDDSALYLCASSLDRNYGYTFGSGTRLTVV.